This entry lists 32 T cell receptor beta chains sequenced from one sample in a study of beta chain features in type 1 diabetes. All of the isolated RNA was reverse transcribed, so expressed TCRB transcripts were sequenced. This table comes from immunoSEQ multiplex PCR, and its TCRdb copy is limited to in-frame clones, with some not included. This table holds fewer than 250,000 clones, roughly 15% found once. Sequenced input: naive CD4+ T cells from blood. Receptor source: a woman between 40 and 50 years old in good health.

This clone was picked up a small number of times. This rearrangement joins TRBV27 to TRBJ2-3; the match to TRBD2 covers 9 bases. The V segment lost 4 bases and the J segment 9 bases; nucleotides outside the gene matches: 11. CDR3 size: 15 residues. Per germline, CDR1 MNHEY and CDR2 SMNVEV (reference sequence). CDR3 nucleotides: TGTGCCAGCAGTTCCTCAGCGGGGGGCCGGGGGACGCAGTATTTT. Protein product: CASSSSAGGRGTQYF.

There are a few counts of this clone. The rearrangement uses TRBV19 and TRBJ2-5; 7 positions match TRBD1. The CDR3 sequence is 11 residues long. Germline-derived CDR1 and CDR2 are LNHDA and SQIVND (reference sequence). The junction had 6 bases not matched to a gene; V was cut back by 8 bases and J by 9 bases. The CDR3 region has the DNA TGTGCCAGTGGGGACAGTAGGGCCCAGTACTTC. It translates to CASGDSRAQYF.

V usage is TRBV27 and J usage is TRBJ1-3; TRBD1 agrees at 7 bases. The CDR3 spans 15 residues. Germline V gene lookup returns CDR1 MNHEY and CDR2 SMNVEV (reference sequence). Losses at the gene ends were 5 bases for V and 3 bases for J; bases not matched to a gene: 7. This CDR3 reads CASSPGTALGNTIYF. The CDR3 DNA follows: TGTGCCAGCAGTCCCGGGACAGCACTTGGAAACACCATATATTTT.

The V and J genes are TRBV19 and TRBJ2-2, with 9 nucleotides matching TRBD1. The CDR3 is 14 residues long. CDR1 LNHDA and CDR2 SQIVND come from the germline V gene (reference sequence). The V and J ends lost 11 bases and 5 bases, in that order; junction bases with no gene match: 9. CDR3: CAGKQGAGTGELFF. CDR3 nucleotides: TGTGCCGGAAAACAGGGGGCAGGAACCGGGGAGCTGTTTTTT. Supplemented by reference TRBV19 and TRBJ2-2, the full variable domain reads DGGITQSPKYLFRKEGQNVTLSCEQNLNHDAMYWYRQDPGQGLRLIYYSQIVNDFQKGDIAEGYSVSREKKESFPLTVTSAQKNPTAFYLCAGKQGAGTGELFFGEGSRLTVL.

The chain employs TRBV7-6 and TRBJ2-7; 8 bases are shared with TRBD1. CDR3 length equals 13 residues. Trimming at V came to 5 bases and at J to 5 bases, leaving 5 bases not matched to a gene. Germline V gene sequence: CDR1 SGHVS, CDR2 FNYEAQ. In nucleotides, the CDR3 is TGTGCCAGCAGCCCGGACAGGGCCAACGAGCAGTACTTC. This encodes CASSPDRANEQYF. Together with reference TRBV7-6 and TRBJ2-7, the CDR3 gives the full variable domain: GAGVSQSPRYKVTKRGQDVALRCDPISGHVSLYWYRQALGQGPEFLTYFNYEAQQDKSGLPNDRFSAERPEGSISTLTIQRTEQRDSAMYRCASSPDRANEQYFGPGTRLTVT.

This clone was recorded a few times. The chain carries TRBV5-1 and TRBJ1-1; the match to TRBD1 covers 8 bases. Germline-derived CDR1 and CDR2 are SGHRS and YFSETQ. V shed 0 bases, J shed 1 base, and the junction held 5 bases outside the gene matches. The length of the CDR3 is 16 residues. The CDR3, as DNA: TGCGCCAGCAGCTTGGTGCCAGGGGGCGCGAACACTGAAGCTTTCTTT. This translates into CASSLVPGGANTEAFF. Looking up the rest from reference TRBV5-1 and TRBJ1-1 gives the full variable domain: KAGVTQTPRYLIKTRGQQVTLSCSPISGHRSVSWYQQTPGQGLQFLFEYFSETQRNKGNFPGRFSGRQFSNSRSEMNVSTLELGDSALYLCASSLVPGGANTEAFFGQGTRLTVV.

There are a few counts of this clone. The rearrangement uses TRBV19 and TRBJ1-5; TRBD1 aligns across 10 bases. The CDR3 runs 15 residues. V gave up 7 bases and J gave up 6 bases; unmatched junction bases: 9. Germline values: CDR1 LNHDA, CDR2 SQIVND (reference sequence). The CDR3 region has the DNA TGTGCCAGTACCATAGGGGGGACAGGGGCTCAGCCCCAGCATTTT. This sequence encodes CASTIGGTGAQPQHF.

The rearrangement joins TRBV10-3 to TRBJ2-3; 7 bases are a match to TRBD2. The trim removed 7 bases at V and 0 bases at J, leaving 4 bases unmatched. Germline CDR1 ENHRY, CDR2 SYGVKD. The CDR3 totals 14 residues. The CDR3 region is CAINQRGSTDTQYF. CDR3 sequence (DNA): TGTGCCATCAATCAGCGGGGTAGCACAGATACGCAGTATTTT.

This rearrangement joins TRBV6-1 to TRBJ2-7, with D perhaps matching TRBD1 (5 bases). The CDR3 loop spans 13 amino acids. Trimming removed 4 bases at V and 5 bases at J, with 12 bases between. Germline V gene data show CDR1 as MNHNS and CDR2 as SASEGT. The CDR3 region is CASSGRQFNEQYF. The CDR3 bases are TGTGCCAGCAGTGGGAGACAGTTCAACGAGCAGTACTTC.

The gene calls are TRBV19 and TRBJ1-5; TRBD1 aligns across 8 bases. Trimming cost V 3 bases and J 7 bases; bases outside gene matches: 2. CDR1 is LNHDA, CDR2 SQIVND, per germline (reference sequence). The CDR3 is made up of 13 amino acids. CDR3 nucleotide sequence: TGTGCCAGTAGTATCTACAGGGGGCAGCCCCAGCATTTT. This gives the protein CASSIYRGQPQHF.

V gene TRBV15 combines with J gene TRBJ1-1; no definite D call. Trimming took 0 bases from V and 6 from J, leaving 8 bases between them. CDR3 length equals 13 residues. The germline V gene has CDR1 LNHNV and CDR2 YYDKDF (reference sequence). CDR3 nucleotides: TGTGCCACCAGCAGAGATCGAGGCTCTGAAGCTTTCTTT. It is translated as CATSRDRGSEAFF.

This clone was observed a handful of times. The DNA of the CDR3 is TGTGCCAGCAGCTTAGAGGGCAGGGGGCCAGATACGCAGTATTTT. It yields the protein CASSLEGRGPDTQYF. The J gene is TRBJ2-3, the V gene TRBV7-2; 8 bases are shared with TRBD1. V was clipped by 1 base and J by 4 bases; unmatched bases: 4. Germline V gives CDR1 SGHTA, CDR2 FQGNSA. This CDR3 is built from 15 residues.

The chain uses TRBV27 and TRBJ1-2, with TRBD1 matching 7 bases. Unmatched junction bases numbered 7, after V lost 6 bases and J lost 6 bases. The CDR3 length is 13 residues. CDR1 and CDR2 from the germline V gene are MNHEY and SMNVEV (reference sequence). The DNA of the CDR3 is TGTGCCAGCAGAAAAACCGGGACAGATGGCTACACCTTC. Translating it yields CASRKTGTDGYTF.

The chain has TRBV5-4 and TRBJ2-3; TRBD2 might be the D (5 bases). Germline V lookup: CDR1 SGHNT, CDR2 YYREEE (reference sequence). CDR3 length: 14 residues. Trimming left V 6 bases short and J 1 base short, with 12 bases between. CDR3 amino acids: CASTLAGGTDTQYF. CDR3 bases: TGTGCCAGCACCCTCGCGGGCGGCACAGATACGCAGTATTTT.

Comment on this clone: A much larger clonotype is one base distant, so this may be a read error. Different DNA sequences within this sample yield the same CDR3. This rearrangement joins TRBV21-1 to TRBJ1-2. TRBV21-1 is designated a pseudogene. This CDR3 spans 10 amino acids. The CDR3 DNA follows: TGTGCCTGCTCATTACGGGGCTACACCTTC. Protein: CACSLRGYTF.

The rearrangement links TRBV7-9 to TRBJ1-6; tentative D call: TRBD1 (5 bases). This CDR3 is built from 17 residues. The germline gives CDR1 SEHNR, CDR2 FQNEAQ (reference sequence). Deletions cut 7 bases from V and 7 bases from J, with 23 bases between. The CDR3 reads CASTSGEGKLQNSPLHF. In nucleotides, the CDR3 is TGTGCCAGCACCTCGGGAGAGGGGAAGCTTCAGAATTCACCCCTCCACTTT.

This sequence joins TRBV4-3 and TRBJ2-7; 8 bases line up with TRBD2. CDR1 is LGHNA, CDR2 YSLEER, per germline. V was pared by 1 base and J by 4 bases, with 3 bases of the junction left unmatched. The CDR3 has 14 residues. DNA for the CDR3: TGCGCCAGCAGCCAAGGAGGACTAGCATACGAGCAGTACTTC. Translated, it gives CASSQGGLAYEQYF.

The rearrangement joins TRBV6-1 to TRBJ2-6; tentative D call: TRBD2 (5 bases). Germline V CDR1 and CDR2: MNHNS, SASEGT. V dropped 3 bases and J dropped 1 base, with 7 bases sitting between them. The CDR3 extends over 15 amino acids. The CDR3 DNA follows: TGTGCCAGCAGTGATGGGAGTTCTGGGGCCAACGTCCTGACTTTC. It encodes CASSDGSSGANVLTF.

This sequence joins TRBV19 and TRBJ2-2; D may be TRBD1 (6 bases). Trimming left V 5 bases short and J 3 bases short, with 10 bases between. The germline gives CDR1 LNHDA, CDR2 SQIVND (reference sequence). The CDR3 is 14 residues long. CDR3 residues: CASSSQGDTGELFF. As DNA, the CDR3 is TGTGCCAGTAGTTCACAGGGAGACACCGGGGAGCTGTTTTTT.

This clone appeared a few times. V is TRBV18 and J is TRBJ2-3; maybe TRBD1 (6 bases). CDR1 and CDR2 from the germline V gene are KGHSH and LQKENI. Trimming left V 3 bases short and J 5 bases short, with 12 bases between. The CDR3 loop spans 14 amino acids. The CDR3 DNA is TGTGCCAGCTCACCGATTGGACAGAAAGATACGCAGTATTTT. It is translated as CASSPIGQKDTQYF.

To note about this clone: Its ends do not fully match the called genes, so a read error is possible. The genes are TRBV5-1 and TRBJ1-2, with 9 nucleotides matching TRBD1. Germline CDR1 and CDR2: SGHRS and YFSETQ. The CDR3 is made up of 19 amino acids. The CDR3 here is CASSLTPGQGQWGDYGYTF. Here the CDR3 DNA reads TGCGCCAGCAGCTTGACTCCGGGACAGGGCCAATGGGGGGACTACGGCTACACCTTC.

The chain is built from TRBV7-2 and TRBJ2-5, with TRBD1 identical over 7 bases. J lost 4 bases, V lost 1 base, and 6 bases had no gene match. CDR1 is SGHTA and CDR2 is FQGNSA in the germline V gene. The CDR3 consists of 15 residues. DNA of the CDR3: TGTGCCAGCAGCTTAGGAGGGGGCTCGGGAGAGACCCAGTACTTC. This translates into CASSLGGGSGETQYF.

The genes are TRBV29-1 and TRBJ2-7; possible D gene TRBD2, 5 bases. Trimming took 4 bases from V and 5 from J, leaving 12 bases between them. From germline, CDR1 is SQVTM and CDR2 ANQGSEA. The CDR3 is 12 residues long. DNA for the CDR3: TGCAGCGTTGTAAGGCCCGGGGACGAGCAGTACTTC. Amino acid sequence: CSVVRPGDEQYF.

This clone has just a few counts. The chain links TRBV11-2 to TRBJ1-3; D gene unclear. Trimming cost V 1 base and J 2 bases, with 6 bases left between them. Germline V gene sequence: CDR1 SGHAT, CDR2 FQNNGV. The CDR3 is 14 amino acids. The CDR3 nucleotides read TGTGCCAGCAGCTTAGCTCCAGCTGGAAACACCATATATTTT. Translating it yields CASSLAPAGNTIYF.

This clone was seen a handful of times. V and J are TRBV7-2 and TRBJ1-5, with no clear D. The germline V gene has CDR1 SGHTA and CDR2 FQGNSA. This CDR3 is built from 14 residues. V was pared by 4 bases and J by 3 bases, with 10 bases between. The CDR3 sequence is CASSSRVPNQPQHF. CDR3 DNA sequence: TGTGCCAGCAGCTCCCGGGTTCCCAATCAGCCCCAGCATTTT.

The V and J genes are TRBV7-2 and TRBJ2-2; TRBD2 aligns across 9 bases. CDR3 length equals 17 residues. Trimming cost V 3 bases and J 5 bases; bases outside gene matches: 10. CDR1 and CDR2 (germline): SGHTA, FQGNSA. The CDR3 DNA follows: TGTGCCAGCAGCTTGGCCGCGGGGGGGCCTTATACCGGGGAGCTGTTTTTT. Its protein product is CASSLAAGGPYTGELFF.

This clone was seen a handful of times. The rearrangement links TRBV19 to TRBJ1-1, with D possibly being TRBD1 (6 bases). V shed 7 bases and J shed 6 bases, with 21 bases lying between them. Germline values: CDR1 LNHDA, CDR2 SQIVND (reference sequence). This CDR3 region has 15 residues. CDR3 DNA sequence: TGTGCCAGTACCTCATTGAACAGGGTCGGAGCTGAAGCTTTCTTT. Translating gives CASTSLNRVGAEAFF.

This clone was seen more than once but under ten times. The J gene is TRBJ2-7, the V gene TRBV11-2; maybe TRBD1 (5 bases). This CDR3 is built from 14 residues. The V end was cut by 5 bases, the J end by 2 bases, with 13 bases between. Germline lookup yields CDR1 SGHAT and CDR2 FQNNGV. Written as DNA, the CDR3 is TGTGCCAGCAGCATCTTGGACACCACCTACGAGCAGTACTTC. Translating gives CASSILDTTYEQYF.

The chain carries TRBV6-1 and TRBJ2-5, with TRBD2 matching 14 bases. The CDR3 has 16 amino acids. With V trimmed by 4 bases and J by 5 bases, 6 bases remained unmatched. CDR1 is MNHNS and CDR2 is SASEGT in the germline V gene. CDR3: CASSGRLAGGRETQYF. The CDR3 nucleotides read TGTGCCAGCAGTGGCAGACTAGCGGGGGGGAGGGAGACCCAGTACTTC.

This rearrangement joins TRBV18 to TRBJ2-4, with TRBD1 matching 7 bases. The CDR3 totals 14 residues. The germline V gene encodes CDR1 KGHSH and CDR2 LQKENI. V shed 4 bases, J shed 3 bases, and the junction held 3 bases outside the gene matches. CDR3 loop: CASSLTGVKNIQYF. The CDR3 DNA sequence: TGTGCCAGCTCACTCACAGGGGTCAAAAACATTCAGTACTTC.

This chain links TRBV5-1 with TRBJ2-1; 8 bases align to TRBD2. This CDR3 comprises 16 residues. Germline trimming cut 4 bases from V and 0 bases from J; bases unmatched to any gene: 6. CDR1 and CDR2 from the germline V gene are SGHRS and YFSETQ. The CDR3 reads CASSPIAGSSYNEQFF. DNA for the CDR3: TGCGCCAGCAGCCCCATAGCGGGGAGCTCCTACAATGAGCAGTTCTTC.

The V gene is TRBV10-3, the J gene TRBJ1-4; TRBD1 matches at 8 bases. The V gene end was trimmed by 6 bases and the J gene end by 4 bases; junction bases not matched to a gene: 4. The V gene's germline CDR1 is ENHRY and CDR2 SYGVKD. The CDR3 has 14 amino acids. The CDR3 loop is CAIRGQEINEKLFF. CDR3 coding DNA: TGTGCCATCAGGGGACAGGAGATTAATGAAAAACTGTTTTTT.